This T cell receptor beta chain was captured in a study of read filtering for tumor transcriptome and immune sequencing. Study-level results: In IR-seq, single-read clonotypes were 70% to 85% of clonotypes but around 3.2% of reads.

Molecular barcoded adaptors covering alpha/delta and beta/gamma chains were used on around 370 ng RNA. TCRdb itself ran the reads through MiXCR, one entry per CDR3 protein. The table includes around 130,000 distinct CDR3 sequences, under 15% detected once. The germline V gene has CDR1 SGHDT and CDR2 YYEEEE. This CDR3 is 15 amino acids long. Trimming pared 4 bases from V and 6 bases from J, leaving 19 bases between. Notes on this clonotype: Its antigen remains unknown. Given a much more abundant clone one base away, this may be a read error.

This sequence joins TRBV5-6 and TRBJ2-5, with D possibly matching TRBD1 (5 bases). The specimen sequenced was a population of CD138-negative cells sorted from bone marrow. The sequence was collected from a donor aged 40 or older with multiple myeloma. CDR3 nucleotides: TGTGCCAGCAGCGATACCGAGGTGGGGCGGAAGACCCAGTACTTC. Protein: CASSDTEVGRKTQYF.